These 28 T cell receptor beta chains originate from one sample sequenced in a study of blood T cell repertoires in COVID-19. TCRdb's table, derived via immunoSEQ multiplex PCR, lists solely in-frame clones and lacks some. Seen here are approximately 230,000 clones, almost 90% observed once, and the top ten hold over 12%. Sequencing was done on a sample of PBMCs or T cells enriched from blood (not recorded which). These receptors were obtained from a woman aged 45-59 years with acute COVID-19.

V and J are TRBV7-3 and TRBJ2-2, with D maybe TRBD2 (5 bases). The V end lost 2 bases, the J end lost 7 bases, and 11 bases lay between the germline ends. The germline CDR1 and CDR2 sequences are SGHTA and FQGTGA. The length of the CDR3 is 14 residues. The CDR3 DNA follows: TGTGCCAGCAGCTTAGACGGGGTGTACGGGGAGCTGTTTTTT. Translation: CASSLDGVYGELFF.

The CDR3 here is CASSLTDGSYEQYF. In nucleotides, the CDR3 is TGTGCCAGCAGCCTAACCGACGGGTCCTACGAGCAGTACTTC. The V call is TRBV11-1, the J call TRBJ2-7, with D unresolved. The ends were cut back, 5 bases at V and 1 base at J, with 12 bases in the middle. Germline values: CDR1 SGHAT, CDR2 FQDESV (reference sequence). This CDR3 contains 14 residues.

The chain employs TRBV30 and TRBJ1-2; D unresolved. Germline V lookup: CDR1 GTSNPN, CDR2 SVGIG (reference sequence). The ends were cut back, 0 bases at V and 4 bases at J, with 9 bases in the middle. The CDR3 is made up of 13 amino acids. The CDR3 is CAWSVSGSYGYTF. DNA of the CDR3: TGTGCCTGGAGTGTTTCCGGGAGCTATGGCTACACCTTC.

The genes are TRBV7-3 and TRBJ2-1, with 11 bases matching TRBD2. Unmatched junction bases numbered 6, after V lost 5 bases and J lost 6 bases. CDR1 and CDR2 (germline): SGHTA, FQGTGA. The CDR3 sequence is 15 residues long. The CDR3 nucleotides are TGTGCCAGCAGCCCACTAGCGGGAGTCGGCAATGAGCAGTTCTTC. This encodes CASSPLAGVGNEQFF.

The chain links TRBV14 to TRBJ2-7; 8 bases are shared with TRBD2. The germline V gene has CDR1 SGHDN and CDR2 FVKESK. V shed 3 bases, J shed 5 bases, and the junction held 9 bases outside the gene matches. This CDR3 has 15 residues. CDR3 DNA: TGTGCCAGCAGCCAGGCATCCGGGAGGGCCCACGAGCAGTACTTC. It yields the protein CASSQASGRAHEQYF. The complete variable domain, with remaining parts taken from reference TRBV14 and TRBJ2-7, reads EAGVTQFPSHSVIEKGQTVTLRCDPISGHDNLYWYRRVMGKEIKFLLHFVKESKQDESGMPNNRFLAERTGGTYSTLKVQPAELEDSGVYFCASSQASGRAHEQYFGPGTRLTVT.

V and J are TRBV19 and TRBJ2-7, with D possibly being TRBD1 (5 bases). CDR1 is LNHDA and CDR2 is SQIVND in the germline V gene (reference sequence). V was shortened by 3 bases and J by 3 bases, with 12 bases between the two germline ends. The CDR3 is made up of 14 amino acids. CDR3 DNA: TGTGCCAGTAGTATGGGCAGGGTAGGCTACGAGCAGTACTTC. Amino acids: CASSMGRVGYEQYF.

This chain uses TRBV30 with TRBJ1-5; 7 bases are a match to TRBD1. Germline V gives CDR1 GTSNPN, CDR2 SVGIG (reference sequence). The CDR3 loop spans 15 amino acids. The V and J ends lost 3 bases and 3 bases, in that order; junction bases with no gene match: 8. CDR3 amino acids: CAWSIGTAFNQPQHF. The CDR3 region has the DNA TGTGCCTGGAGCATTGGGACAGCCTTCAATCAGCCCCAGCATTTT. Variable domain in full (rest from reference TRBV30 and TRBJ1-5): SQTIHQWPATLVQPVGSPLSLECTVEGTSNPNLYWYRQAAGRGLQLLFYSVGIGQISSEVPQNLSASRPQDRQFILSSKKLLLSDSGFYLCAWSIGTAFNQPQHFGDGTRLSIL.

The rearrangement uses TRBV28 and TRBJ1-5; TRBD1 matches at 9 bases. Germline V gene lookup returns CDR1 MDHEN and CDR2 SYDVKM. Losses at the gene ends were 6 bases for V and 3 bases for J; bases not matched to a gene: 9. CDR3 length equals 16 residues. The CDR3 loop reads CASRGGTGYYNQPQHF. The CDR3 nucleotides read TGTGCCAGCAGGGGGGGGACAGGGTACTACAATCAGCCCCAGCATTTT.

This chain links TRBV18 with TRBJ2-1; 7 bases agree with TRBD2. Germline CDR1 is KGHSH and CDR2 is LQKENI. The CDR3 is 15 residues long. Losses at the gene ends were 2 bases for V and 3 bases for J; bases not matched to a gene: 4. CDR3 in amino acids: CASSPTGGDYNEQFF. DNA for the CDR3: TGTGCCAGCTCACCAACGGGAGGAGACTACAATGAGCAGTTCTTC. Complete variable domain (other parts from reference TRBV18 and TRBJ2-1): NAGVMQNPRHLVRRRGQEARLRCSPMKGHSHVYWYRQLPEEGLKFMVYLQKENIIDESGMPKERFSAEFPKEGPSILRIQQVVRGDSAAYFCASSPTGGDYNEQFFGPGTRLTVL.

The CDR3 sequence is CASSPGQGFDEQYF. The CDR3 DNA reads as TGTGCCAGCTCACCAGGACAGGGGTTTGACGAGCAGTACTTC. The J gene is TRBJ2-7, the V gene TRBV18; TRBD1 agrees at 9 bases. Germline V gene sequence: CDR1 KGHSH, CDR2 LQKENI. The CDR3 is made up of 14 amino acids. J was trimmed by 5 bases and V by 2 bases; bases with no gene match: 4. Complete variable domain (other parts from reference TRBV18 and TRBJ2-7): NAGVMQNPRHLVRRRGQEARLRCSPMKGHSHVYWYRQLPEEGLKFMVYLQKENIIDESGMPKERFSAEFPKEGPSILRIQQVVRGDSAAYFCASSPGQGFDEQYFGPGTRLTVT.

This sequence joins TRBV7-3 and TRBJ2-2; D might be TRBD2 (5 bases). Per germline, CDR1 SGHTA and CDR2 FQGTGA. CDR3 size: 13 residues. Trimming took 4 bases from V and 8 from J, leaving 11 bases between them. CDR3 nucleotides: TGTGCCAGCAGCTCCGGGATAGCGGGGGAGCTGTTTTTT. Translation gives CASSSGIAGELFF. Supplemented by reference TRBV7-3 and TRBJ2-2, the full variable domain reads GAGVSQTPSNKVTEKGKYVELRCDPISGHTALYWYRQSLGQGPEFLIYFQGTGAADDSGLPNDRFFAVRPEGSVSTLKIQRTERGDSAVYLCASSSGIAGELFFGEGSRLTVL.

CDR3 nucleotide sequence: TGTGCCAGCAGGCGAAGGAGAGATCAGCCCCAGCATTTT. Translated, it gives CASRRRRDQPQHF. This chain links TRBV2 with TRBJ1-5; D gene ambiguous. Deletions cut 6 bases from V and 5 bases from J, with 11 bases between. There are 13 residues in the CDR3. Germline V gives CDR1 SNHLY, CDR2 FYNNEI.

The chain employs TRBV24-1 and TRBJ2-5; tentative D call: TRBD1 (6 bases). The CDR3 is 13 residues long. Per germline, CDR1 KGHDR and CDR2 SFDVKD. V was trimmed by 7 bases and J by 4 bases, leaving 12 bases between them. Written as DNA, the CDR3 is TGTGCCACCAGCCTCACAGGGACAGAGACCCAGTACTTC. Amino acids: CATSLTGTETQYF.

The rearrangement uses TRBV27 and TRBJ2-7, with 8 bases identical to TRBD2. Germline-derived CDR1 and CDR2 are MNHEY and SMNVEV (reference sequence). V lost 4 bases, J lost 2 bases, and 7 bases stayed unmatched. CDR3 length equals 15 residues. The CDR3 here is CASSSAGDVTYEQYF. CDR3 bases: TGTGCCAGCAGTTCAGCGGGAGACGTTACCTACGAGCAGTACTTC.

The chain has TRBV27 and TRBJ1-5, with 9 bases matching TRBD1. CDR1 is MNHEY and CDR2 is SMNVEV in the germline V gene (reference sequence). V was pared by 2 bases and J by 4 bases, with 6 bases of the junction left unmatched. This CDR3 has 16 amino acids. The CDR3 sequence: CASSLKPGQGNQPQHF. In nucleotides, the CDR3 is TGTGCCAGCAGTTTAAAACCGGGACAGGGTAATCAGCCCCAGCATTTT.

This rearrangement joins TRBV28 to TRBJ1-4; 10 positions match TRBD1. This CDR3 is 17 amino acids long. Trimming cost V 5 bases and J 8 bases; bases outside gene matches: 14. Germline assignment: CDR1 MDHEN and CDR2 SYDVKM. The CDR3 is CASSTMGRDRGGEKLFF. CDR3 in DNA: TGTGCCAGCAGTACCATGGGGCGGGACAGGGGAGGAGAAAAACTGTTTTTT.

This chain links TRBV7-2 with TRBJ1-1; 10 nucleotides agree with TRBD1. V shed 5 bases and J 11 bases; nucleotides not matched to a gene: 8. This CDR3 is built from 13 residues. Germline V CDR1 and CDR2: SGHTA, FQGNSA. CDR3 amino acids: CASSAGQGLGAFF. The DNA for the CDR3 is TGTGCCAGCAGCGCGGGACAGGGGTTAGGGGCTTTCTTT.

The chain employs TRBV7-9 and TRBJ2-1, with D possibly TRBD1 on 6 matching bases. Germline values: CDR1 SEHNR, CDR2 FQNEAQ (reference sequence). The CDR3 sequence is 14 residues long. Trimming cost V 5 bases and J 1 base, with 9 bases left between them. The CDR3 DNA reads as TGTGCCAGCAGCCCCGGACAGTCCTACAATGAGCAGTTCTTC. Encoded protein: CASSPGQSYNEQFF. Combining the CDR3 with reference TRBV7-9 and TRBJ2-1 gives the whole variable domain DTGVSQNPRHKITKRGQNVTFRCDPISEHNRLYWYRQTLGQGPEFLTYFQNEAQLEKSRLLSDRFSAERPKGSFSTLEIQRTEQGDSAMYLCASSPGQSYNEQFFGPGTRLTVL.

The J gene is TRBJ1-5, the V gene TRBV10-3; D call uncertain. V was shortened by 1 base and J by 2 bases, with 6 bases between the two germline ends. Germline V lookup: CDR1 ENHRY, CDR2 SYGVKD. CDR3 length: 14 residues. In DNA, the CDR3 is TGTGCCATCAGTGAGTACTCTGGCAATCAGCCCCAGCATTTT. It specifies CAISEYSGNQPQHF.

The genes are TRBV5-1 and TRBJ2-3; TRBD2 matches 12 bases. Germline V gene sequence: CDR1 SGHRS, CDR2 YFSETQ. J was trimmed by 1 base and V by 2 bases; bases with no gene match: 2. There are 16 residues in the CDR3. The CDR3 region has the DNA TGCGCCAGCAGCTTCCGACTAGCGGGAGGCACAGATACGCAGTATTTT. Protein sequence: CASSFRLAGGTDTQYF.

The chain has TRBV28 and TRBJ1-3; the D gene is possibly TRBD1 (6 bases). V shed 6 bases and J shed 6 bases, with 18 bases lying between them. The germline V gene has CDR1 MDHEN and CDR2 SYDVKM. The CDR3 consists of 15 residues. The CDR3 DNA follows: TGTGCCAGCAGGCTATCTGGACAGAAGGAAAACACCATATATTTT. Its translation: CASRLSGQKENTIYF.

This clone was detected only once. V usage is TRBV28 and J usage is TRBJ2-7; 12 bases agree with TRBD2. The ends lost 4 bases at V and 3 bases at J; junction bases unmatched: 7. This CDR3 has 16 amino acids. Germline lookup yields CDR1 MDHEN and CDR2 SYDVKM. The CDR3, as DNA: TGTGCCAGCAGTTCGCCCCAGACTAGCGGGAGCTACGAGCAGTACTTC. Amino acid sequence: CASSSPQTSGSYEQYF.

The chain joins TRBV5-1 to TRBJ1-3; 9 nucleotides align to TRBD1. Germline V CDR1 and CDR2: SGHRS, YFSETQ. This CDR3 has 14 amino acids. V trimming: 0 bases; J trimming: 7 bases; junction bases outside the gene matches: 2. DNA for the CDR3: TGCGCCAGCAGCTTGGAGACAGGGGGGAACACCATATATTTT. This gives the protein CASSLETGGNTIYF.

V is TRBV6-4 and J is TRBJ1-3; D gene uncertain. Germline CDR1 is MRHNA and CDR2 is SNTAGT. V was trimmed by 6 bases and J by 2 bases, leaving 11 bases between them. The CDR3 consists of 14 residues. CDR3: CASSLRGTGNTIYF. As DNA, the CDR3 is TGTGCCAGCAGCTTACGAGGGACTGGAAACACCATATATTTT.

Only one count was recorded for this clone. The chain recombines TRBV10-2 with TRBJ1-2, with 9 bases that match TRBD1. V lost 7 bases to trimming and J lost 7 bases; unmatched junction nucleotides: 7. CDR1 and CDR2 from the germline V gene are WSHSY and SAAADI. CDR3 length: 13 residues. The CDR3 nucleotides read TGCGCCAGCACCGCAACAGGGGGCCTTGGCTACACCTTC. Translating gives CASTATGGLGYTF.

The chain has TRBV7-3 and TRBJ2-1; 11 bases align to TRBD2. Germline V CDR1 and CDR2: SGHTA, FQGTGA. V lost 0 bases, J lost 0 bases, and 16 bases stayed unmatched. The length of the CDR3 is 22 residues. The chain's CDR3 is CASSLTALPGLAVPSSYNEQFF. The CDR3 nucleotides are TGTGCCAGCAGCTTAACTGCACTACCGGGACTAGCGGTACCAAGCTCCTACAATGAGCAGTTCTTC.

This chain uses TRBV6-1 with TRBJ1-2; maybe TRBD1 (6 bases). V was clipped by 3 bases and J by 2 bases, with 13 bases between them. The germline V gene has CDR1 MNHNS and CDR2 SASEGT. The CDR3 covers 15 residues. This CDR3 reads CASSDSGGANYGYTF. In nucleotides, the CDR3 is TGTGCCAGCAGTGATTCTGGGGGCGCAAACTATGGCTACACCTTC.

This chain links TRBV7-8 with TRBJ2-2; D is uncertain. V lost 5 bases to trimming and J lost 1 base, with 17 bases between them. The CDR3 consists of 17 residues. In germline, CDR1 is SGHVS, CDR2 FQNEAQ. In nucleotides, the CDR3 is TGTGCCAGCAGCCCAGCCCCCGTTAGCATGAACACCGGGGAGCTGTTTTTT. This encodes CASSPAPVSMNTGELFF.